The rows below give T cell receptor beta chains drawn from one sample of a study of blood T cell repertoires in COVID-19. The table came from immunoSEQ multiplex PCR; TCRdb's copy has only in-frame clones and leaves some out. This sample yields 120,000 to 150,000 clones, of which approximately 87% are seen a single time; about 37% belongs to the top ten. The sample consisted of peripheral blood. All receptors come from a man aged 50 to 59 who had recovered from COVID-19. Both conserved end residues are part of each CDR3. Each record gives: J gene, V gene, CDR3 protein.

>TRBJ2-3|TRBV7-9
CASSWTSTDTQYF
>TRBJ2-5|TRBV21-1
CASSRTLDGAGGSQYF
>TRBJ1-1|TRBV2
CASSGSQTGLGTEAFF
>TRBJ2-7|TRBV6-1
CASSEARGLSYEQYF
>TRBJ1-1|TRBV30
CAWSTGGATEAFF
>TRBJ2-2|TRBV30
CASGAGVGELFF
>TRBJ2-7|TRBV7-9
CASSPGTGANYEQYF
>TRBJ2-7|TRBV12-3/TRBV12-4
CASSLVGGAEQYF
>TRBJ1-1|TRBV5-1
CASSFFDSNTEAFF
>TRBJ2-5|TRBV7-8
CASSLVTGQETQYF
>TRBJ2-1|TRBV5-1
CASSLVVAGALYNEQFF
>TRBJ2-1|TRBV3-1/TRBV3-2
CASSQTPVSSAGYNEQFF
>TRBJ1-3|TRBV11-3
CASSVSWTRNTIYF
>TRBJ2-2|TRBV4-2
CASSREGGLRNTGELFF
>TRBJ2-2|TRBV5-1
CASSLAPSRGLTNTGELFF
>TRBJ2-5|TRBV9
CASSVGRGRETQYF
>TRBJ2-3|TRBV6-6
CASSYPTSGGDTQYF
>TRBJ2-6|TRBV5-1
CASSQQDSGANVLTF
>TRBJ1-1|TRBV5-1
CASSLGVSGGTEAFF
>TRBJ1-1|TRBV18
CASSPWSNRRGTEAFF
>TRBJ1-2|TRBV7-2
CASSSGTRFLNYGYTF
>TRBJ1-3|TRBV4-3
CASSQDLPGASGNTIYF
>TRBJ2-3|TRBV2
CASTSQGSTDTQYF
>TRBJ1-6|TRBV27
CASSTPRGGRNSPLHF
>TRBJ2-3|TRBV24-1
CATGLAGIDTQYF
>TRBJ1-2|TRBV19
CASSKQGIQYGYTF
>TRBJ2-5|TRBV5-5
CASSLTGGLETQYF
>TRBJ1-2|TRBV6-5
CASTPGAGYTF
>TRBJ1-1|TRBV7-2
CASSLARDRGAFF
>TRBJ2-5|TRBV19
CASSIDVTGAQETQYF
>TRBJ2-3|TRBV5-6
CASSLVRGITDTQYF
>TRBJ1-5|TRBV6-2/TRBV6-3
CASSYSTGGQPQHF
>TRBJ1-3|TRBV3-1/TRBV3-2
CASSLSFGGMAGNTIYF
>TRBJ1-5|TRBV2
CASSIDRSNQPQHF
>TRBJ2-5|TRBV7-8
CASSLPRTGKETQYF
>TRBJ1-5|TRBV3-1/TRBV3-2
CASSSRAEGIQPQHF
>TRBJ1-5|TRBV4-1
CASSPSIQGKQPQHF
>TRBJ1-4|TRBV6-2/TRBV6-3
CASSRGTGGSYEKLFF
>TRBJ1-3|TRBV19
CAKIQGAGNTIYF
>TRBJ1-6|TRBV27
CASSLDRLTHLSPLHF
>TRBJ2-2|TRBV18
CASSQTSGGQNTGELFF
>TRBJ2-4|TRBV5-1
CASSLYTSGNIQYF
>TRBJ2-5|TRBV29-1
CSVGRQAQETQYF
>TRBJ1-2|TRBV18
CASSPDSYGYTF
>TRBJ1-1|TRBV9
CASSANRDRLNTEAFF
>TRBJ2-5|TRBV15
CATSSLGLAEETQYF
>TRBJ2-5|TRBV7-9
CASSLNGGETQYF
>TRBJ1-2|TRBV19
CASSTPSLRDPYGYTF
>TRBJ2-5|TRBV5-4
CASSSGLDETQYF
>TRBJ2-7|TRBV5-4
CASSSKPGQGLPYEQYF
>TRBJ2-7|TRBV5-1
CASSLGGPDSHYEQYF
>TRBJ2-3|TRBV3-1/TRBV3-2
CASSQARQGRTDTQYF
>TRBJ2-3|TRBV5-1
CASSRRPLAGGDTGTDTQYF
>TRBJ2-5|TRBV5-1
CASSLYTGGYQETQYF
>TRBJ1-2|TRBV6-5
CASSYGQGRYGYTF
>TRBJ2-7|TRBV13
CASSSIQGEQYF
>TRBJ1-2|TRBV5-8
CASSLARTDRHNYGYTF
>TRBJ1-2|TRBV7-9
CASRTAGLGGYTF
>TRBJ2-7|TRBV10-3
CAISELLGQGAYEQYF
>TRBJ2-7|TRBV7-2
CASSLSGVNEQYF